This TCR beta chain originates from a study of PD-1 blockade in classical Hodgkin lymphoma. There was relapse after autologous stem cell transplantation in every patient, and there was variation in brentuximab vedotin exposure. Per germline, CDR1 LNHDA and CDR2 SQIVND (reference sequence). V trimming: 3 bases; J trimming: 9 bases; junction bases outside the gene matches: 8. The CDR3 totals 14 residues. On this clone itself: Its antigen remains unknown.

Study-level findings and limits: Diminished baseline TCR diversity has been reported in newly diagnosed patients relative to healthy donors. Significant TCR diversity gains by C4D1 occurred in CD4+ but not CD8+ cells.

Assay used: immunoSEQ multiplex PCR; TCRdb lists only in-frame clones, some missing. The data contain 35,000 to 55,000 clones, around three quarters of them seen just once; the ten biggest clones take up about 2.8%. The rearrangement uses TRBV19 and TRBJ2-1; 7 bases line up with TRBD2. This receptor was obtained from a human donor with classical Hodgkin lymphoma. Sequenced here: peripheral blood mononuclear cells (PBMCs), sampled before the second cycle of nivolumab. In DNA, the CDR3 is TGTGCCAGTAGTATTCTACTAGCGTTCAGTGAGCAGTTCTTC. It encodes CASSILLAFSEQFF.